The 24 T cell receptor beta chains below come from one sample, sequenced in a study of CD8 T cells in Susac syndrome. Random hexamers were used to reverse transcribe an amount of roughly 0.45 to 1 ug RNA. MiXCR, applied by TCRdb to the immunoSEQ multiplex PCR reads, yields one record per CDR3 protein. The sample yields 350,000 to 550,000 distinct CDR3 sequences, around 85% seen once. Sequenced: CD8+ T cells from PBMCs. The receptors derive from a human donor with multiple sclerosis.

This sequence joins TRBV19 and TRBJ1-1; no clear D. V gave up 3 bases and J gave up 1 base, with 6 bases separating them. The CDR3 is 13 amino acids. In germline, CDR1 is LNHDA, CDR2 SQIVND (reference sequence). The CDR3: CASSISGNTEAFF. In nucleotides, the CDR3 is TGTGCCAGTAGTATCTCGGGGAACACTGAAGCTTTCTTT. Supplemented by reference TRBV19 and TRBJ1-1, the full variable domain reads DGGITQSPKYLFRKEGQNVTLSCEQNLNHDAMYWYRQDPGQGLRLIYYSQIVNDFQKGDIAEGYSVSREKKESFPLTVTSAQKNPTAFYLCASSISGNTEAFFGQGTRLTVV.

This clonotype was counted a few times. This chain links TRBV6-1 with TRBJ2-7; 8 nucleotides line up with TRBD2. The CDR3 is 15 amino acids. V trimming: 1 base; J trimming: 2 bases; junction bases outside the gene matches: 4. Germline lookup yields CDR1 MNHNS and CDR2 SASEGT. The CDR3 coding sequence is TGTGCCAGCAGTGAAGACGGGGGGGGACCCTACGAGCAGTACTTC. Translating it yields CASSEDGGGPYEQYF.

This sequence joins TRBV11-2 and TRBJ2-2, with D possibly TRBD1 on 5 matching bases. The germline V gene encodes CDR1 SGHAT and CDR2 FQNNGV. V lost 6 bases and J lost 1, with 15 bases in between. There are 16 residues in the CDR3. The CDR3 DNA reads TGTGCCAGCAGTCAAACCCTGACAGAGAACACCGGGGAGCTGTTTTTT. Translated, it gives CASSQTLTENTGELFF.

CDR3: CSVKESDHYTF. The DNA for the CDR3 is TGCAGCGTCAAAGAATCTGACCACTACACCTTC. The chain couples TRBV29-1 to TRBJ1-2; unclear D gene. V lost 6 bases and J 10 bases, leaving 15 bases between the germline ends. The CDR3 covers 11 residues. Looked up from germline, CDR1 is SQVTM and CDR2 is ANQGSEA. Full variable domain (missing parts from reference TRBV29-1 and TRBJ1-2): SAVISQKPSRDICQRGTSLTIQCQVDSQVTMMFWYRQQPGQSLTLIATANQGSEATYESGFVIDKFPISRPNLTFSTLTVSNMSPEDSSIYLCSVKESDHYTFGSGTRLTVV.

The chain links TRBV28 to TRBJ1-2; D is perhaps TRBD1 (5 bases). V was cut by 6 bases and J by 7 bases, with 18 bases left in between. The germline CDR1 and CDR2 sequences are MDHEN and SYDVKM. The CDR3 has 14 amino acids. The CDR3 loop is CASSPETWGSGYTF. CDR3 sequence (DNA): TGTGCCAGCAGCCCCGAGACATGGGGCAGTGGCTACACCTTC.

V usage is TRBV27 and J usage is TRBJ2-2; D gene ambiguous. V was cut by 0 bases and J by 3 bases, with 2 bases left in between. CDR3 length equals 13 residues. CDR1 is MNHEY and CDR2 is SMNVEV in the germline V gene (reference sequence). CDR3 amino acids: CASSLSDTGELFF. CDR3 nucleotides: TGTGCCAGCAGTTTATCGGACACCGGGGAGCTGTTTTTT.

The gene calls are TRBV5-8 and TRBJ1-2; tentative D call: TRBD1 (5 bases). Trimming pared 5 bases from V and 5 bases from J, leaving 28 bases between. Germline lookup yields CDR1 SGHTS and CDR2 YDEGEE. The CDR3 runs to 18 residues. The CDR3 region is CASSPPPQLTGLQYGYTF. Written as DNA, the CDR3 is TGTGCCAGCAGTCCGCCGCCGCAATTAACGGGACTCCAATATGGCTACACCTTC.

This chain links TRBV5-5 with TRBJ1-1; possible D gene TRBD1, 6 bases. Germline V CDR1 and CDR2: SGHKS, YYEKEE (reference sequence). V shed 4 bases and J shed 6 bases, with 13 bases lying between them. This CDR3 has 13 residues. The CDR3 DNA follows: TGTGCCAGCAGCGTACAGGGTGGCCCTGAAGCTTTCTTT. Translating gives CASSVQGGPEAFF.

In DNA form, the CDR3 reads TGTGCCAGCAGTTACCTAGGGGTTACTACCTACGAGCAGTACTTC. It codes for CASSYLGVTTYEQYF. The chain uses TRBV6-2 or TRBV6-3 and TRBJ2-7; a weak D match, TRBD1 (5 bases). The CDR3 is made up of 15 amino acids. Germline V gene lookup returns CDR1 MNHEY and CDR2 SVGEGT. Trimming stripped 2 bases from V and 2 bases from J, with 13 bases between.

This clonotype was seen more than once but under ten times. V is TRBV6-5 and J is TRBJ1-1; D gene unclear. The CDR3 has 14 amino acids. From germline, CDR1 is MNHEY and CDR2 SVGAGI. Trimming pared 1 base from V and 1 base from J, leaving 7 bases between. The CDR3 DNA reads TGTGCCAGCAGTTACTTTGGGCAGAACACTGAAGCTTTCTTT. Residues: CASSYFGQNTEAFF.

V usage is TRBV2 and J usage is TRBJ1-5; D perhaps matches TRBD1 (5 bases). The CDR3 is 15 residues long. CDR1 is SNHLY and CDR2 is FYNNEI in the germline V gene. The V gene lost 1 base and the J gene lost 7 bases, with 14 bases spanning the gap. CDR3 in DNA: TGTGCCAGCAGTGAAGACAGGTGGAAAGGACAGCCCCAGCATTTT. Residues: CASSEDRWKGQPQHF.

The chain is built from TRBV19 and TRBJ2-2; D is ambiguous. V shed 3 bases and J shed 3 bases, with 14 bases lying between them. The CDR3 totals 16 residues. Germline V gene lookup returns CDR1 LNHDA and CDR2 SQIVND (reference sequence). In DNA form, the CDR3 reads TGTGCCAGTAGTATTCAGGTCCTCTGGGACACCGGGGAGCTGTTTTTT. Protein product: CASSIQVLWDTGELFF.

The V and J genes are TRBV7-8 and TRBJ2-5; TRBD2 agrees at 12 bases. CDR1 SGHVS and CDR2 FQNEAQ come from the germline V gene. The J segment lost 0 bases and the V segment lost 4 bases, leaving 6 bases of the junction unmatched. CDR3 length: 17 residues. CDR3 bases: TGTGCCAGCAGCTCCTCTACTAGCGGGGGGTACCAAGAGACCCAGTACTTC. Translation gives CASSSSTSGGYQETQYF.

This chain joins TRBV7-9 and TRBJ1-5, with D unresolved. The germline gives CDR1 SEHNR, CDR2 FQNEAQ (reference sequence). The CDR3 has 12 residues. V was trimmed by 7 bases and J by 3 bases, leaving 7 bases between them. CDR3 coding DNA: TGTGCCAGCACCGGAACCAATCAGCCCCAGCATTTT. It translates to CASTGTNQPQHF.

The chain combines TRBV7-2 with TRBJ2-3, with 8 bases that match TRBD2. Germline V gives CDR1 SGHTA, CDR2 FQGNSA. CDR3 length equals 15 residues. Trimming removed 5 bases from V and 5 bases from J; junction bases left unmatched: 9. CDR3 nucleotides: TGTGCCAGCAGCCTGGGTAGCGGGATGTTAGATACGCAGTATTTT. This codes for CASSLGSGMLDTQYF.

The V call is TRBV9, the J call TRBJ1-1; D might be TRBD1 (5 bases). This CDR3 spans 15 amino acids. Germline V lookup: CDR1 SGDLS, CDR2 YYNGEE. V was trimmed by 0 bases and J by 1 base, leaving 10 bases between them. The chain's CDR3 is CASSVEGGGNTEAFF. The CDR3 DNA sequence: TGTGCCAGCAGCGTAGAAGGCGGGGGGAACACTGAAGCTTTCTTT.

The V gene is TRBV30, the J gene TRBJ2-7; 10 bases are a match to TRBD2. This CDR3 is built from 14 residues. Germline V CDR1 and CDR2: GTSNPN, SVGIG (reference sequence). With V trimmed by 2 bases and J by 5 bases, 6 bases remained unmatched. The CDR3 coding sequence is TGTGCCTGGAGTCCGACTAGCGGGTTGGACGAGCAGTACTTC. As protein: CAWSPTSGLDEQYF.

This chain joins TRBV7-8 and TRBJ2-7; TRBD1 matches 8 bases. This CDR3 is built from 14 residues. Per the germline V gene, CDR1 is SGHVS and CDR2 is FQNEAQ. The V and J ends lost 2 bases and 4 bases, in that order; junction bases with no gene match: 4. The CDR3 is CASSLLGQVYEQYF. In DNA form, the CDR3 reads TGTGCCAGCAGCTTACTGGGACAGGTGTACGAGCAGTACTTC.

The J gene is TRBJ2-7, the V gene TRBV12-3 or TRBV12-4; 8 bases are shared with TRBD1. V shed 2 bases, J shed 3 bases, and the junction held 9 bases outside the gene matches. The CDR3 extends over 16 amino acids. The chain's CDR3 is CASSLNRDRSYYEQYF. Written as DNA, the CDR3 is TGTGCCAGCAGTTTAAACCGGGACAGGTCTTACTACGAGCAGTACTTC.

The rearrangement uses TRBV28 and TRBJ2-7; 8 positions match TRBD2. V dropped 2 bases and J dropped 2; count of bases not matched to a gene: 5. CDR1 and CDR2 from the germline V gene are MDHEN and SYDVKM. CDR3 length: 15 amino acids. The CDR3 region is CASSLDISGTYEQYF. CDR3 DNA sequence: TGTGCCAGCAGTTTAGATATTAGCGGGACCTACGAGCAGTACTTC. Full variable domain (missing parts from reference TRBV28 and TRBJ2-7): DVKVTQSSRYLVKRTGEKVFLECVQDMDHENMFWYRQDPGLGLRLIYFSYDVKMKEKGDIPEGYSVSREKKERFSLILESASTNQTSMYLCASSLDISGTYEQYFGPGTRLTVT.

V is TRBV12-5 and J is TRBJ2-1; no definite D call. Germline values: CDR1 LGHNT, CDR2 FRNRAP. V was cut by 1 base and J by 7 bases, with 14 bases left in between. The length of the CDR3 is 15 residues. In DNA, the CDR3 is TGTGCTAGTGGTTTGGCCCCCGAGTCTGTGAATGAGCAGTTCTTC. Translating gives CASGLAPESVNEQFF.

This chain uses TRBV4-1 with TRBJ2-1, with 7 bases identical to TRBD2. This CDR3 is 14 amino acids long. Per germline, CDR1 MGHRA and CDR2 YSYEKL. Germline trimming cut 2 bases from V and 3 bases from J; bases unmatched to any gene: 1. The CDR3 sequence is CASSQRGVYNEQFF. The CDR3, as DNA: TGCGCCAGCAGCCAACGGGGGGTCTACAATGAGCAGTTCTTC.

The J gene is TRBJ1-1, the V gene TRBV3-1; 10 bases align to TRBD1. CDR1 is LGHDT and CDR2 is YNNKEL in the germline V gene (reference sequence). V was clipped by 4 bases and J by 6 bases; unmatched bases: 8. The CDR3 is 15 amino acids. CDR3 DNA sequence: TGTGCCAGCAGCCTAGAAGGGGACAGGGGCCCTGAAGCTTTCTTT. This sequence encodes CASSLEGDRGPEAFF.

CDR3 in DNA: TGTGCCATCAGTGAGTCAACTGGCAGCAATCAGCCCCAGCATTTT. Translation: CAISESTGSNQPQHF. This chain connects TRBV10-3 to TRBJ1-5; D ambiguous. This CDR3 spans 15 amino acids. Trimming removed 0 bases at V and 1 base at J, with 7 bases between. Germline values: CDR1 ENHRY, CDR2 SYGVKD.